Below, 14 T cell receptor beta chains from the same sample are listed, as sequenced in a study of cytomegalovirus exposure and HLA in healthy donors. PCR used 60 Vbeta primers and 13 Jbeta primers. The protocol was immunoSEQ multiplex PCR, while the TCRdb copy is restricted to in-frame clones and leaves out a portion. The top ten hold about a sixth of the sample, which has 210,000 or so clones, over 65% seen once. The sample taken for sequencing was PBMCs. The receptors shown here come from a man in his forties or fifties in good health and CMV-seronegative.

The table lists this clone with a count of one. V and J are TRBV7-3 and TRBJ2-2; TRBD2 might be the D (5 bases). The CDR3 spans 16 residues. Trimming stripped 5 bases from V and 4 bases from J, with 17 bases between. Germline V CDR1 and CDR2: SGHTA, FQGTGA. Here the CDR3 reads CASSPRPPGSTGELFF. The CDR3 nucleotides are TGTGCCAGCAGCCCCCGCCCCCCGGGGAGCACCGGGGAGCTGTTTTTT.

The chain combines TRBV29-1 with TRBJ1-2; perhaps TRBD1 as D (5 bases). Germline-derived CDR1 and CDR2 are SQVTM and ANQGSEA. CDR3 length equals 13 residues. V gave up 4 bases and J gave up 3 bases, with 12 bases separating them. The CDR3 sequence: CSVVGGADYGYTF. CDR3 nucleotides: TGCAGCGTTGTAGGAGGGGCCGACTATGGCTACACCTTC. Full variable domain (remainder filled in from reference TRBV29-1 and TRBJ1-2): SAVISQKPSRDICQRGTSLTIQCQVDSQVTMMFWYRQQPGQSLTLIATANQGSEATYESGFVIDKFPISRPNLTFSTLTVSNMSPEDSSIYLCSVVGGADYGYTFGSGTRLTVV.

The rearrangement links TRBV27 to TRBJ1-1, with 9 bases identical to TRBD1. The CDR3 consists of 17 residues. J was trimmed by 0 bases and V by 5 bases; bases with no gene match: 10. The V gene's germline CDR1 is MNHEY and CDR2 SMNVEV (reference sequence). In nucleotides, the CDR3 is TGTGCCAGCAGTGGCCCGGGACAGGGTCCTTTGAACACTGAAGCTTTCTTT. Protein sequence: CASSGPGQGPLNTEAFF.

This clone was counted only a few times. The chain carries TRBV6-5 and TRBJ2-7; no firm D call. Trimming shortened V by 4 bases and J by 3 bases, and 4 bases separated the two germline ends. CDR1 is MNHEY and CDR2 is SVGAGI in the germline V gene. The CDR3 totals 11 residues. CDR3 residues: CASSSVYEQYF. For the CDR3, the DNA is TGTGCCAGCAGTTCCGTCTACGAGCAGTACTTC.

The chain has TRBV25-1 and TRBJ2-3, with TRBD1 matching over 8 bases. J lost 4 bases, V lost 3 bases, and 6 bases had no gene match. The CDR3 spans 15 residues. Per the germline V gene, CDR1 is MGHDK and CDR2 is SYGVNS. DNA of the CDR3: TGTGCCAGCAGTGACCCAGGACAGGGCGCAGATACGCAGTATTTT. Translated: CASSDPGQGADTQYF.

This clone has a single count. This chain links TRBV2 with TRBJ1-5, with D uncertain. The CDR3 extends over 14 amino acids. Trimming left V 8 bases short and J 0 bases short, with 11 bases between. Germline loops: CDR1 SNHLY, CDR2 FYNNEI. CDR3 region: CASGRGASNQPQHF. The CDR3 bases are TGTGCCAGCGGAAGAGGAGCTAGCAATCAGCCCCAGCATTTT.

The chain has TRBV5-1 and TRBJ1-6; 10 bases align to TRBD1. The CDR3 is 15 amino acids. The V and J ends lost 4 bases and 7 bases, in that order; junction bases with no gene match: 5. Germline V gene data show CDR1 as SGHRS and CDR2 as YFSETQ. The CDR3 is CASSSDRGLNSPLHF. CDR3 in DNA: TGCGCCAGCAGCAGCGACAGGGGGCTGAATTCACCCCTCCACTTT.

V usage is TRBV6-1 and J usage is TRBJ2-3; no definite D call. In germline, CDR1 is MNHNS, CDR2 SASEGT. The CDR3 totals 13 residues. Trimming pared 2 bases from V and 2 bases from J, leaving 5 bases between. CDR3 nucleotide sequence: TGTGCCAGCAGTGAACAGGTCACAGATACGCAGTATTTT. This codes for CASSEQVTDTQYF.

This sequence joins TRBV7-9 and TRBJ2-3; TRBD1 might be the D (6 bases). Looked up from germline, CDR1 is SEHNR and CDR2 is FQNEAQ (reference sequence). This CDR3 contains 17 residues. V lost 4 bases to trimming and J lost 5 bases, with 22 bases between them. The CDR3 DNA follows: TGTGCCAGCAGCTCCCCCGCCCGGGACACTTGGGGAGATACGCAGTATTTT. It yields the protein CASSSPARDTWGDTQYF.

Only one count was recorded for this clone. V and J are TRBV4-3 and TRBJ2-3, with 10 bases aligning to TRBD2. The CDR3 runs to 17 residues. Germline V lookup: CDR1 LGHNA, CDR2 YSLEER. With 1 base clipped from V and 5 bases from J, the junction kept 9 bases outside the gene matches. CDR3 sequence reads: CASSQGFLAGDEDTQYF. In DNA form, the CDR3 reads TGCGCCAGCAGCCAAGGGTTTCTAGCGGGGGATGAAGATACGCAGTATTTT.

A word on this clone: The germline gene is not matched at one end of the junction; a read error may be the cause. V and J are TRBV7-9 and TRBJ1-3, with TRBD1 matching 9 bases. CDR1 and CDR2 (germline): SEHNR, FQNEAQ (reference sequence). The CDR3 has 16 residues. CDR3 protein: CSSSLLQGARGNTIYF. The DNA of the CDR3 is TGTTCCAGCAGCTTATTACAGGGGGCGCGTGGAAACACCATATATTTT.

The V gene is TRBV6-6, the J gene TRBJ2-7, with no clear D. Germline CDR1 reads MNHNY; CDR2 reads SVGAGI (reference sequence). The V and J ends lost 2 bases and 2 bases respectively, with 10 bases between them. CDR3 length equals 14 residues. The CDR3: CASSYPVATYEQYF. CDR3 nucleotide sequence: TGTGCCAGCAGTTACCCCGTAGCTACCTACGAGCAGTACTTC.

The sample holds a few counts of this clone. The chain employs TRBV2 and TRBJ2-7; 7 bases line up with TRBD1. V was clipped by 3 bases and J by 1 base; unmatched bases: 6. CDR1 and CDR2 (germline): SNHLY, FYNNEI. The CDR3 runs 15 residues. CDR3 amino acids: CASSEIQGQSYEQYF. The CDR3 nucleotides are TGTGCCAGCAGTGAGATTCAGGGACAGTCCTACGAGCAGTACTTC.

This chain connects TRBV28 to TRBJ1-5; TRBD1 is a possible D gene (5 bases). The germline V gene has CDR1 MDHEN and CDR2 SYDVKM. Trimming pared 4 bases from V and 0 bases from J, leaving 7 bases between. The CDR3 has 14 residues. The CDR3 nucleotides read TGTGCCAGCAGTTCAGACAGTAGCAATCAGCCCCAGCATTTT. Translation gives CASSSDSSNQPQHF.